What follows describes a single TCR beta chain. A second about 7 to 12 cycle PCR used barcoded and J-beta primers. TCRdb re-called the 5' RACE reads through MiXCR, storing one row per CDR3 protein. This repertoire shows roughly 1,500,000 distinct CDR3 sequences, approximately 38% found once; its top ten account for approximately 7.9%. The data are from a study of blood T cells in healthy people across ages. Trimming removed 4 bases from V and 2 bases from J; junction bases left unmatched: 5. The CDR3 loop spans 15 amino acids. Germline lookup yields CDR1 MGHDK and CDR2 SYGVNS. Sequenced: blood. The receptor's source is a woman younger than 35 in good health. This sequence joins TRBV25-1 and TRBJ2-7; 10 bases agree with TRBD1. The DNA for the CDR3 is TGTGCCAGCAGTGCCCAGACAGGGGGCCCCTACGAGCAGTACTTC. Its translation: CASSAQTGGPYEQYF.